This TCR beta chain is from a study of vaccination and CD4 T cells after COVID-19. Across the whole study: Each individual in the study obtained two doses of BNT162b2 or mRNA-1273 vaccine.

Noted treatment: roughly ten-day PBMC culture with coronavirus spike peptide pools or control peptides (ViraFEST assay). An Oncomine TCR Beta short-read assay was used to sequence the DNA from cultured CD4+ T cells. TCRdb recomputed calls from the PCR reads with MiXCR, one row per CDR3 protein. Among fewer than 25,000 distinct CDR3 sequences listed, 50% to 65% were seen once. This CDR3 has 13 residues. Looked up from germline, CDR1 is MNHEY and CDR2 is SMNVEV (reference sequence). V was pared by 0 bases and J by 5 bases, with 0 bases of the junction left unmatched. Study outcomes and limitations: Convalescent patients displayed a median about 90% of reactive clones emerging only post-vaccination.

There are a few counts of this clonotype. Its antigen is as yet unknown. The source material was CD4+ T cells from blood, cultured in vitro. The genes are TRBV27 and TRBJ1-2; 7 bases agree with TRBD1. The clonotype comes from a human donor who had recovered from COVID-19. The CDR3 protein is CASSLSGQYGYTF. The CDR3 nucleotides are TGTGCCAGCAGTTTATCGGGACAGTATGGCTACACCTTC.